What follows are 17 T cell receptor beta chains derived from one specimen sequenced in a study of blood T cell repertoires in COVID-19. Here immunoSEQ multiplex PCR was the method, and the copy in TCRdb shows in-frame clones only, minus some. The table lists approximately 200,000 clones, 80% to 90% of them singletons. The sample comprised peripheral blood. Every receptor here comes from a woman aged 55-69 years who had recovered from COVID-19.

This rearrangement joins TRBV9 to TRBJ1-2; 8 bases match TRBD1. Losses at the gene ends were 1 base for V and 5 bases for J; bases not matched to a gene: 4. Looked up from germline, CDR1 is SGDLS and CDR2 is YYNGEE. The CDR3 length is 14 residues. Written as DNA, the CDR3 is TGTGCCAGCAGCGTATTGGACAGGGAATATGGCTACACCTTC. Translation: CASSVLDREYGYTF.

This chain connects TRBV5-1 to TRBJ2-1; TRBD1 matches 11 bases. The CDR3 is 15 residues long. Germline CDR1 SGHRS, CDR2 YFSETQ. Trimming removed 0 bases from V and 9 bases from J; junction bases left unmatched: 5. The CDR3 loop reads CASSLVGQGASEQFF. The CDR3 DNA reads as TGCGCCAGCAGCTTGGTAGGACAGGGGGCGAGTGAGCAGTTCTTC.

V gene TRBV15 combines with J gene TRBJ2-4; D is perhaps TRBD1 (5 bases). The CDR3 totals 14 residues. CDR1 LNHNV and CDR2 YYDKDF come from the germline V gene (reference sequence). V dropped 4 bases and J dropped 5 bases, with 12 bases sitting between them. CDR3 loop: CATSNQGPQNIQYF. In nucleotides, the CDR3 is TGTGCCACCAGCAATCAGGGTCCCCAAAACATTCAGTACTTC.

The rearrangement uses TRBV18 and TRBJ1-1; D is unclear. The CDR3 covers 14 residues. Germline V gene lookup returns CDR1 KGHSH and CDR2 LQKENI. Trimming took off 2 bases at V and 3 bases at J, with 10 bases between the two ends. The CDR3 loop is CASSPYEGYTEAFF. CDR3 DNA: TGTGCCAGCTCACCATATGAGGGCTACACTGAAGCTTTCTTT.

This clone was seen a handful of times. The chain recombines TRBV6-5 with TRBJ2-7; TRBD2 aligns across 7 bases. V dropped 6 bases and J dropped 2; count of bases not matched to a gene: 7. This CDR3 has 14 residues. CDR1 MNHEY and CDR2 SVGAGI come from the germline V gene. Here the CDR3 reads CASRRGGTTYEQYF. CDR3 bases: TGTGCCAGCAGGCGGGGAGGGACTACCTACGAGCAGTACTTC.

V is TRBV9 and J is TRBJ1-1, with D perhaps matching TRBD1 (5 bases). Germline V gene data show CDR1 as SGDLS and CDR2 as YYNGEE. The CDR3 loop spans 16 amino acids. Trimming took 2 bases from V and 0 from J, leaving 14 bases between them. CDR3 bases: TGTGCCAGCAGCGTTCCTCAGGCAGGGATGAACACTGAAGCTTTCTTT. Protein: CASSVPQAGMNTEAFF.

The V call is TRBV6-2 or TRBV6-3, the J call TRBJ1-5; 7 bases align to TRBD1. The J segment lost 5 bases and the V segment lost 6 bases, leaving 13 bases of the junction unmatched. The germline V gene has CDR1 MNHEY and CDR2 SVGEGT. The CDR3 loop spans 16 amino acids. CDR3 sequence reads: CASSPMGQSDYQPQHF. The CDR3 bases are TGTGCCAGCAGCCCCATGGGACAGTCAGACTATCAGCCCCAGCATTTT.

This clone was counted a single time. The V gene is TRBV30, the J gene TRBJ1-5; no firm D call. The CDR3 is 13 residues long. In germline, CDR1 is GTSNPN, CDR2 SVGIG (reference sequence). Trimming shortened V by 3 bases and J by 0 bases, and 6 bases separated the two germline ends. The CDR3 region is CAWSGDSNQPQHF. The DNA of the CDR3 is TGTGCCTGGAGCGGTGATAGCAATCAGCCCCAGCATTTT.

The V and J genes are TRBV6-4 and TRBJ1-2, with TRBD1 matching over 9 bases. Germline V gene sequence: CDR1 MRHNA, CDR2 SNTAGT. The CDR3 totals 14 residues. After removal of 7 bases from V and 7 bases from J, the junction contained 10 bases not matched to a gene. In nucleotides, the CDR3 is TGTGCCAGCACCCCGGGACAGGGATTTCTTGGCTACACCTTC. This translates into CASTPGQGFLGYTF.

This clone was counted a few times. This chain joins TRBV7-2 and TRBJ1-5, with D possibly matching TRBD1 (6 bases). The V end was cut by 5 bases, the J end by 4 bases, with 9 bases between. Germline values: CDR1 SGHTA, CDR2 FQGNSA. There are 13 residues in the CDR3. This CDR3 reads CASSIRGNQPQHF. In DNA, the CDR3 is TGTGCCAGCAGCATCAGGGGAAATCAGCCCCAGCATTTT.

The gene calls are TRBV11-2 and TRBJ1-6, with a tentative D call TRBD1 (5 bases). Trimming removed 7 bases from V and 10 bases from J, with 23 bases in between. CDR3 size: 16 residues. The germline V gene has CDR1 SGHAT and CDR2 FQNNGV. The chain's CDR3 is CASKFGWAGYESPLHF. The CDR3 bases are TGTGCCAGCAAATTTGGTTGGGCAGGGTATGAATCACCCCTCCACTTT.

There are a few counts of this clone. This CDR3 reads CAWSGWAEQYF. The CDR3 region has the DNA TGTGCCTGGAGTGGCTGGGCCGAGCAGTACTTC. The rearrangement links TRBV30 to TRBJ2-7; D unclear. The CDR3 length is 11 residues. Germline CDR1 is GTSNPN and CDR2 is SVGIG (reference sequence). Deletions cut 1 base from V and 6 bases from J, with 7 bases between. Complete variable domain (other parts from reference TRBV30 and TRBJ2-7): SQTIHQWPATLVQPVGSPLSLECTVEGTSNPNLYWYRQAAGRGLQLLFYSVGIGQISSEVPQNLSASRPQDRQFILSSKKLLLSDSGFYLCAWSGWAEQYFGPGTRLTVT.

In this sample, this clone turned up once. The CDR3 DNA reads as TGTGCCGGGGGACAGGGACATGAAGCTTTCTTT. Protein: CAGGQGHEAFF. This chain connects TRBV7-9 to TRBJ1-1, with TRBD1 identical over 9 bases. The V segment lost 11 bases and the J segment 7 bases; nucleotides outside the gene matches: 5. This CDR3 spans 11 amino acids. The germline CDR1 and CDR2 sequences are SEHNR and FQNEAQ (reference sequence).

The chain is built from TRBV4-1 and TRBJ1-2; a weak D match, TRBD1 (5 bases). Between the trimmed V and J ends, which lost 1 base and 2 bases, there was a span of 20 bases. The germline gives CDR1 MGHRA, CDR2 YSYEKL. The CDR3 runs 18 residues. DNA for the CDR3: TGCGCCAGCAGCCAAGGATGGTGGTCGGGGGAGGAGAACTATGGCTACACCTTC. This gives the protein CASSQGWWSGEENYGYTF.

This chain links TRBV27 with TRBJ2-2; D remains unclear. V was pared by 5 bases and J by 5 bases, with 15 bases between. The CDR3 contains 15 residues. Germline CDR1 and CDR2: MNHEY and SMNVEV (reference sequence). The CDR3 region has the DNA TGTGCCAGCAGTCTCCACGGTATATTAACCGGGGAGCTGTTTTTT. Translated: CASSLHGILTGELFF.

The chain recombines TRBV5-6 with TRBJ1-3, with D unclear. CDR3 length equals 14 residues. V lost 4 bases and J lost 4, with 12 bases in between. The germline V gene encodes CDR1 SGHDT and CDR2 YYEEEE. CDR3 nucleotides: TGTGCCAGCAGCCTACCCGCAGGCGGAAACACCATATATTTT. Translating gives CASSLPAGGNTIYF.

The chain couples TRBV9 to TRBJ2-1; 14 bases are shared with TRBD2. Germline V CDR1 and CDR2: SGDLS, YYNGEE. This CDR3 region has 14 residues. V lost 3 bases, J lost 9 bases, and 2 bases stayed unmatched. DNA for the CDR3: TGTGCCAGCAGCGCCGGGACTAGCGGGGGTGAGCAGTTCTTC. Protein: CASSAGTSGGEQFF.